These 13 T cell receptor beta chains were sequenced from one sample in a study of CD8 T cells in ankylosing spondylitis (dated by TCRdb to the late 2010s). Points the paper makes about the study in general: A TCR beta motif of several highly homologous amino acid variants appeared characteristic of blood from ankylosing spondylitis patients.

For these TCRs, the target antigens are not known. Library method: 5' RACE. Sequenced using an Illumina HiSeq 2500. Starting from the raw public reads, TCRdb applied fastp trimming at Q25, assembled clones with MiXCR and retained in-frame beta chains. Each entry is one CDR3 protein sequence, shown with its most common DNA and genes. Recorded for this sample are approximately 220,000 distinct CDR3 sequences; approximately 20% of them occurred a single time. The ten largest clones capture roughly 46% of the sample. Material: blood, either unsorted or a sorted T cell fraction (not recorded which). The source is a male donor with ankylosing spondylitis.

The gene calls are TRBV9 and TRBJ2-1; 11 nucleotides agree with TRBD2. The CDR3 loop spans 18 amino acids. Germline V gene lookup returns CDR1 SGDLS and CDR2 YYNGEE. With V trimmed by 3 bases and J by 4 bases, 12 bases remained unmatched. CDR3 amino acids: CASSAPGGLAEPYNEQFF. CDR3 DNA: TGTGCCAGCAGCGCCCCAGGGGGACTAGCGGAGCCATACAATGAGCAGTTCTTC.

This chain connects TRBV25-1 to TRBJ2-5; D may be TRBD1 (5 bases). Germline CDR1 and CDR2: MGHDK and SYGVNS. The CDR3 sequence is 14 residues long. V lost 3 bases and J 7 bases, leaving 15 bases between the germline ends. CDR3 protein: CASSDPAWGGTQYF. The CDR3 DNA sequence: TGTGCCAGCAGTGACCCCGCCTGGGGCGGGACCCAGTACTTC.

This clonotype was seen a handful of times. The chain employs TRBV4-3 and TRBJ2-7, with a tentative D call TRBD2 (6 bases). The CDR3 is 15 residues long. CDR1 is LGHNA and CDR2 is YSLEER in the germline V gene. The V gene lost 0 bases and the J gene lost 4 bases, with 13 bases spanning the gap. In nucleotides, the CDR3 is TGCGCCAGCAGCCAAGATTTTCCCGCGGGGTACGAGCAGTACTTC. Amino acid sequence: CASSQDFPAGYEQYF.

The rearrangement links TRBV20-1 to TRBJ1-2; the D gene is possibly TRBD1 (5 bases). Between the trimmed V and J ends, which lost 0 bases and 0 bases, there was a span of 11 bases. CDR3 length: 15 amino acids. Looked up from germline, CDR1 is DFQATT and CDR2 is SNEGSKA (reference sequence). The CDR3 is CSARDPPGSNYGYTF. In nucleotides, the CDR3 is TGCAGTGCTAGAGATCCCCCAGGGTCTAACTATGGCTACACCTTC.

V and J are TRBV7-9 and TRBJ1-5; 7 nucleotides agree with TRBD1. The CDR3 extends over 15 amino acids. V dropped 2 bases and J dropped 1; count of bases not matched to a gene: 2. The germline V gene encodes CDR1 SEHNR and CDR2 FQNEAQ (reference sequence). The CDR3 spells CASSLQGGSNQPQHF. In DNA form, the CDR3 reads TGTGCCAGCAGCTTACAGGGGGGGAGCAATCAGCCCCAGCATTTT.

This clonotype was counted only a few times. The gene calls are TRBV29-1 and TRBJ2-4; the D is unclear. CDR1 and CDR2 from the germline V gene are SQVTM and ANQGSEA. This CDR3 has 13 residues. V was shortened by 6 bases and J by 8 bases, with 17 bases between the two germline ends. The CDR3 DNA reads TGCAGCGTCGCCCTTTTGGGGAAGGACATTCAGTACTTC. Its translation: CSVALLGKDIQYF. Full variable domain (rest looked up from reference TRBV29-1 and TRBJ2-4): SAVISQKPSRDICQRGTSLTIQCQVDSQVTMMFWYRQQPGQSLTLIATANQGSEATYESGFVIDKFPISRPNLTFSTLTVSNMSPEDSSIYLCSVALLGKDIQYFGAGTRLSVL.

V gene TRBV27 combines with J gene TRBJ2-1; D unresolved. The length of the CDR3 is 13 residues. Per the germline V gene, CDR1 is MNHEY and CDR2 is SMNVEV (reference sequence). V lost 0 bases and J lost 5, with 5 bases in between. The CDR3 coding sequence is TGTGCCAGCAGTTTATCAGCCAACAATGAGCAGTTCTTC. Translated: CASSLSANNEQFF.

V gene TRBV7-9 combines with J gene TRBJ2-2, with D maybe TRBD1 (6 bases). Germline V lookup: CDR1 SEHNR, CDR2 FQNEAQ (reference sequence). There are 14 residues in the CDR3. V was clipped by 5 bases and J by 5 bases, with 12 bases between them. CDR3 residues: CASSQPGATGELFF. As DNA, the CDR3 is TGTGCCAGCAGCCAACCAGGGGCGACCGGGGAGCTGTTTTTT.

This clonotype was observed a few times. V usage is TRBV20-1 and J usage is TRBJ2-1; 9 bases line up with TRBD2. This CDR3 region has 15 residues. With 4 bases clipped from V and 3 bases from J, the junction kept 7 bases outside the gene matches. CDR1 and CDR2 from the germline V gene are DFQATT and SNEGSKA (reference sequence). This chain's CDR3 is CSATQTSGHYNEQFF. The CDR3 nucleotides read TGCAGTGCTACACAAACTAGCGGGCACTACAATGAGCAGTTCTTC.

This rearrangement joins TRBV5-1 to TRBJ1-1; 12 bases map to TRBD1. Trimming took 4 bases from V and 6 from J; bases not matched to a gene: 7. Per the germline V gene, CDR1 is SGHRS and CDR2 is YFSETQ. The CDR3 is made up of 15 amino acids. CDR3 in amino acids: CASSAGGQGAAEAFF. CDR3 bases: TGCGCCAGCAGCGCAGGGGGACAGGGGGCGGCTGAAGCTTTCTTT.

There are a few counts of this clonotype. V and J are TRBV20-1 and TRBJ2-5; TRBD2 agrees at 13 bases. The length of the CDR3 is 15 residues. CDR1 is DFQATT and CDR2 is SNEGSKA in the germline V gene (reference sequence). V dropped 4 bases and J dropped 5; count of bases not matched to a gene: 7. CDR3 in amino acids: CSATRTSGSLETQYF. CDR3 DNA: TGCAGTGCTACCAGGACTAGCGGGAGTTTGGAGACCCAGTACTTC.

This clonotype was seen a handful of times. J is TRBJ1-1 and V is TRBV12-3 or TRBV12-4; no clear D. The CDR3 consists of 13 residues. V lost 5 bases to trimming and J lost 3 bases, with 10 bases between them. The CDR3 DNA follows: TGTGCCAGCAGTCCTCTATGGGACACTGAAGCTTTCTTT. It yields the protein CASSPLWDTEAFF.

The chain joins TRBV7-2 to TRBJ2-7; D may match TRBD1 or TRBD2 (5 bases each). V was shortened by 4 bases and J by 7 bases, with 14 bases between the two germline ends. The CDR3 consists of 13 residues. CDR1 is SGHTA, CDR2 FQGNSA, per germline. The CDR3 DNA reads as TGTGCCAGCAGCTCCTGGGACCTGGGGGAGCAGTACTTC. This sequence encodes CASSSWDLGEQYF.